This is a list of T cell receptor beta chains from one sample in a study of T cell changes during pregnancy in multiple sclerosis. Sequencing used immunoSEQ multiplex PCR; TCRdb keeps in-frame clones, though not all of them. The top ten hold approximately 5% of the sample, which has 35,000 to 45,000 clones, roughly 90% seen once. Specimen: peripheral blood, collected in the second trimester of pregnancy. These receptor sequences come from a female donor in good health, enrolled as a control in a pregnancy study. Both conserved end residues are part of each CDR3. D genes are given only for firm matches. Rows may omit the clone size; those that give it use once, few, many or a size class.

>TRBV20-1|TRBJ1-2|NA|TRBD1
TGCAGTGCCCACAGGGGTTATGGCTACACCTTC
CSAHRGYGYTF
>TRBV29-1|TRBJ2-2|NA|NA
TGCAGCGTTGCAGGGGCTGGGACCGGAAACACCGGGGAGCTGTTTTTT
CSVAGAGTGNTGELFF
>TRBV7-2|TRBJ2-3|NA|TRBD2
TGTGCCAGCAGCTCCGAGCGGGGGAGCACAGATACGCAGTATTTT
CASSSERGSTDTQYF
>TRBV6-5|TRBJ1-1|NA|NA
TGTGCCAGCAGTGCTGACAGGCCCTTGAACACTGAAGCTTTCTTT
CASSADRPLNTEAFF
>TRBV5-1|TRBJ2-1|NA|NA
TGCGCCAGCAGCTTGGCCGGGACAAACTACAATGAGCAGTTCTTC
CASSLAGTNYNEQFF
>TRBV6-5|TRBJ1-5|NA|NA
TGTGCCAGCAGTTACTCAGGCGGCCGGCAGCATTTT
CASSYSGGRQHF
>TRBV7-9|TRBJ2-5|NA|TRBD2
TGTGCCAGCAGCTTAGCTAGCGGGGGGACCCAGTACTTC
CASSLASGGTQYF
>TRBV11-3|TRBJ2-2|NA|NA
TGTGCCAGCAGCTCCCTAGCGTCGAACACCGGGGAGCTGTTTTTT
CASSSLASNTGELFF
>TRBV19|TRBJ1-1|NA|NA
TGTGCCAGTAGTATAAACTGGGGGGGGGACACTGAAGCTTTCTTT
CASSINWGGDTEAFF
>TRBV28|TRBJ2-1|NA|NA
TGTGCCAGCAACCCCGACAGCTCCTACAATGAGCAGTTCTTC
CASNPDSSYNEQFF
>TRBV28|TRBJ1-5|NA|NA
TGTGCCAGCAGTTCGCAAAGGGGGTCTGATCAGCCCCAGCATTTT
CASSSQRGSDQPQHF
>TRBV6-1|TRBJ2-1|NA|TRBD2
TGTGCCAGCAGTGGACTAGCATCTTGGTATTGGTTCTTC
CASSGLASWYWFF
>TRBV5-1|TRBJ1-1|NA|TRBD1
TGCGCCAGCAGCACAGGGGGGGGGAACACTGAAGCTTTCTTT
CASSTGGGNTEAFF
>TRBV21-1|TRBJ2-7|NA|NA
TGTGCCAGGTTTAGCGGGAGGGCCTACGAGCAGTACTTC
CARFSGRAYEQYF
>TRBV5-1|TRBJ2-1|once|NA
TGCGCCAGCAACCCGTCCAGGGGAAGCTCCTACAATGAGCAGTTCTTC
CASNPSRGSSYNEQFF
>TRBV18|TRBJ2-5|once|NA
TGTGCCAGCTCACCATTCAAAGGACAGTCACAAGAGACCCAGTACTTC
CASSPFKGQSQETQYF
>TRBV5-8|TRBJ2-1|NA|TRBD1
TGTGCCAGCAGCTTGGGGAACAGGGGCCCCTACAATGAGCAGTTCTTC
CASSLGNRGPYNEQFF
>TRBV19|TRBJ2-7|once|NA
TGTGCCAGTAGTCCCCGAGGGAGCTCCTACGAGCAGTACTTC
CASSPRGSSYEQYF
>TRBV30|TRBJ2-2|NA|TRBD1
TGTGCCTGGAGACCATTTACCGGGACAGGGGAGACCGGGGAGCTGTTTTTT
CAWRPFTGTGETGELFF
>TRBV7-2|TRBJ2-7|NA|TRBD2
TGTGCCAGCAGCTTAGTCCGCGGGGGGGCCGACGAGCAGTACTTC
CASSLVRGGADEQYF
>TRBV19|TRBJ1-1|few|NA
TGTGCCAGTAGTATATTGGGGGGAGTGAACACTGAAGCTTTCTTT
CASSILGGVNTEAFF
>TRBV11-2|TRBJ2-1|once|TRBD2
TGTGCCAGCAGCCTCGGGACTAGCGTCGCGGATGAGCAGTTCTTC
CASSLGTSVADEQFF
>TRBV6-1|TRBJ2-2|NA|NA
TGCGCGATTAGGGGGGGCAGGTTATCCGGGGAGCTGTTTTTT
CAIRGGRLSGELFF
>TRBV9|TRBJ2-1|NA|TRBD1
TGTGCCAGCAGCCAACAGGGGGTTACCTACAATGAGCAGTTCTTC
CASSQQGVTYNEQFF
>TRBV30|TRBJ2-7|NA|NA
TGTGCCTGGAGTATGGGGGGAACCTACGAGCAGTACTTC
CAWSMGGTYEQYF
>TRBV5-1|TRBJ1-3|once|NA
TGCGCCAGCAGCCCATATTTCGGAGTCTCTGGAAACACCATATATTTT
CASSPYFGVSGNTIYF
>TRBV7-9|TRBJ2-7|NA|TRBD1
TGTGCCAGCAGCTTAGAAGGGACAGGGGGTCTCGAGCAGTACTTC
CASSLEGTGGLEQYF
>TRBV30|TRBJ1-2|NA|NA
TGTGCCTGGAGTGTACCGGGGGTATTGCACTATGGCTACACCTTC
CAWSVPGVLHYGYTF
>TRBV9|TRBJ2-3|NA|NA
TGTGCCAGCAGCGTGGGAAGCGGATACACAGATACGCAGTATTTT
CASSVGSGYTDTQYF
>TRBV6-4|TRBJ2-1|NA|TRBD1
TGTGCCAGCAGTGACGGAACAGGGGGCACCCCACAGTTCTTC
CASSDGTGGTPQFF
>TRBV6-6|TRBJ1-2|NA|NA
TGTGCCAGCAGCCCAGGCGCCTATGGCTACACCTTC
CASSPGAYGYTF
>TRBV27|TRBJ2-7|NA|NA
TGTGCCAGCAGTTTTGGGCAGGGGAGTTACTACGAGCAGTACTTC
CASSFGQGSYYEQYF
>TRBV6-1|TRBJ2-1|NA|TRBD2
TGTGCCGGCGGACTAGCGGGCGGATACAATGAGCAGTTCTTC
CAGGLAGGYNEQFF
>TRBV6-5|TRBJ2-7|NA|TRBD1
TGTGCCAGCAGTTACTGGGTGGGGCAGGGGGCAGGGGAGCAGTACTTC
CASSYWVGQGAGEQYF
>TRBV19|TRBJ2-2|NA|NA
TGTGCCAGTAGTATCGGCGCGGGTGGAACCGGGGAGCTGTTTTTT
CASSIGAGGTGELFF
>TRBV19|TRBJ2-3|NA|TRBD2
TGTGCCACCGGGAGGCTCGGAACAGATACGCAGTATTTT
CATGRLGTDTQYF
>TRBV5-1|TRBJ2-1|NA|TRBD2
TGCGCCAGCAGCTTTGGACTAGCGGGAGCGTACAATGAGCAGTTCTTC
CASSFGLAGAYNEQFF
>TRBV13|TRBJ1-2|NA|TRBD1
TGTGCCAGCAGCCGGGGGGGCAGGGGGTTTTATGGCTACACCTTC
CASSRGGRGFYGYTF
>TRBV18|TRBJ2-1|NA|TRBD2
TGTGCCAGCTCACCTCCGGGACTAGCGGGAGTAGGTGAGCAGTTCTTC
CASSPPGLAGVGEQFF
>TRBV5-4|TRBJ1-4|NA|TRBD1
TGTGCCAGCAGCAGCCGGGGGGACAGGGAGGCTGAAAAACTGTTTTTT
CASSSRGDREAEKLFF
>TRBV5-6|TRBJ2-7|NA|NA
TGTGCCAGCAGCCCTGGACTGACTGGGGAGCAGTACTTC
CASSPGLTGEQYF
>TRBV7-9|TRBJ2-1|NA|TRBD2
TGTGCCAGCAGCTTCGGGACTAGCGACAATGAGCAGTTCTTC
CASSFGTSDNEQFF
>TRBV9|TRBJ2-7|NA|NA
TGTGCCAGCAGCGTAGGTGACGGGGCGGGGGAGCAGTACTTC
CASSVGDGAGEQYF
>TRBV5-4|TRBJ1-1|NA|NA
TGTGCCAGCAGCTTGGACGGACACATGAACACTGAAGCTTTCTTT
CASSLDGHMNTEAFF
>TRBV2|TRBJ2-4|NA|NA
TGTGCCAGCAGTGCTAGGGGGAGGGAAAACATTCAGTACTTC
CASSARGRENIQYF
>TRBV2|TRBJ2-1|NA|TRBD2
TGTGCCAGGACCTCTCTTGCGGGAGGGTACAATGAGCAGTTCTTC
CARTSLAGGYNEQFF
>TRBV18|TRBJ1-2|NA|NA
TGTGCCAGCTCACCTTTCGATCCGGGACAAAACTATGGCTACACCTTC
CASSPFDPGQNYGYTF
>TRBV10-3|TRBJ2-7|NA|TRBD1
TGTGCCATCAGTGAGGGGACAGGGGCGTTGTCCTACGAGCAGTACTTC
CAISEGTGALSYEQYF
>TRBV14|TRBJ1-3|few|NA
TGTGCCAGCAGCCAAGATCTCGTACAGGTTCGGAGTTGG
CASSQDLVQVRSW
>TRBV12-5|TRBJ2-7|NA|NA
TGTGCTAGTGGTTTGGGTGGCGGCCAGGGCGAGCAGTACTTC
CASGLGGGQGEQYF
>TRBV5-6|TRBJ2-5|NA|NA
TGTGCCAGCAGCTTGGCCCCGGGATCCTCAAAGACCCAGTACTTC
CASSLAPGSSKTQYF
>TRBV7-2|TRBJ2-5|NA|TRBD2
TGTGCCAGCAGCTTGGCCGGGACTAGCGGGCAAGAGACCCAGTACTTC
CASSLAGTSGQETQYF
>TRBV6-6|TRBJ1-2|NA|TRBD1
TGTGCCAGCAGTTACAGCACCAGGGGGCAGGGTGGCTACACCTTC
CASSYSTRGQGGYTF
>TRBV19|TRBJ1-4|NA|NA
TGTGCCAGTACCAACATTCCGTCTGCTTATGAAAAACTGTTTTTT
CASTNIPSAYEKLFF